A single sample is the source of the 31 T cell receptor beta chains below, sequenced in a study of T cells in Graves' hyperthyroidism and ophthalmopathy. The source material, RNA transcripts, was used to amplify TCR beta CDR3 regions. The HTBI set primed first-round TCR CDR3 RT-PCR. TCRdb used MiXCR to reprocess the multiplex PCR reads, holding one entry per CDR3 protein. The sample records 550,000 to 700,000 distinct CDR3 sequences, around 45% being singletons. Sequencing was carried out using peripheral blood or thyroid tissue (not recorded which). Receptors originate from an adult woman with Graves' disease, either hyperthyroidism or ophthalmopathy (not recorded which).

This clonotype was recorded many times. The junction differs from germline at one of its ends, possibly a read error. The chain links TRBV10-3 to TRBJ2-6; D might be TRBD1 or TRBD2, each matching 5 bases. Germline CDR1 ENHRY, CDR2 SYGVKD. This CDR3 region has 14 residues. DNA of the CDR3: TGTGCCATCAGTAAGGCCGGGACGTCGGACCCTCTGGGTTTC. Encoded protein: CAISKAGTSDPLGF.

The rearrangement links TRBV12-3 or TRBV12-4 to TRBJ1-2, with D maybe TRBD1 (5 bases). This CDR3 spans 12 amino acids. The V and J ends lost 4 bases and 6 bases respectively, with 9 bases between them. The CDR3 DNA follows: TGTGCCAGCAGTTGGCCGGGGGATGGCTACACCTTC. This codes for CASSWPGDGYTF.

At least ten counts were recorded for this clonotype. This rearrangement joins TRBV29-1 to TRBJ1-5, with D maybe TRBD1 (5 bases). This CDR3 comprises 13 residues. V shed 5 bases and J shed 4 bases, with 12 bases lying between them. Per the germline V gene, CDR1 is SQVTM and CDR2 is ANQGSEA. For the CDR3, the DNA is TGCAGCGTTTCCACAGGAGGAAATCAGCCCCAGCATTTT. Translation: CSVSTGGNQPQHF. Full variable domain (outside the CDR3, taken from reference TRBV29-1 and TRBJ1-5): SAVISQKPSRDICQRGTSLTIQCQVDSQVTMMFWYRQQPGQSLTLIATANQGSEATYESGFVIDKFPISRPNLTFSTLTVSNMSPEDSSIYLCSVSTGGNQPQHFGDGTRLSIL.

CDR3 DNA: TGTGCCAGCAGTTTATCTCCGGGCTCAGGGGAGAACTACGAGCAGTACTTC. It codes for CASSLSPGSGENYEQYF. This sequence joins TRBV28 and TRBJ2-7; weak D call: TRBD1 (6 bases). This CDR3 is 17 amino acids long. Germline V CDR1 and CDR2: MDHEN, SYDVKM. V shed 1 base and J shed 3 bases, with 19 bases lying between them.

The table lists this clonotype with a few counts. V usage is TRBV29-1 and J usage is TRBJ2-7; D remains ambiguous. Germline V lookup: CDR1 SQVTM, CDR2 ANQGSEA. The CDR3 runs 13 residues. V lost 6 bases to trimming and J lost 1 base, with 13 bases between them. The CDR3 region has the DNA TGCAGCGTCGCAGGTTGGGAATCCTACGAGCAGTACTTC. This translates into CSVAGWESYEQYF.

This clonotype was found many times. The CDR3: CASSIELDSYEQYF. The CDR3 DNA reads TGTGCCAGTAGTATAGAGCTGGATAGCTACGAGCAGTACTTC. The chain employs TRBV19 and TRBJ2-7; no definite D call. V was cut by 0 bases and J by 3 bases, with 9 bases left in between. Germline loops: CDR1 LNHDA, CDR2 SQIVND (reference sequence). The CDR3 is 14 residues long. Filled out from reference TRBV19 and TRBJ2-7, the complete variable domain reads DGGITQSPKYLFRKEGQNVTLSCEQNLNHDAMYWYRQDPGQGLRLIYYSQIVNDFQKGDIAEGYSVSREKKESFPLTVTSAQKNPTAFYLCASSIELDSYEQYFGPGTRLTVT.

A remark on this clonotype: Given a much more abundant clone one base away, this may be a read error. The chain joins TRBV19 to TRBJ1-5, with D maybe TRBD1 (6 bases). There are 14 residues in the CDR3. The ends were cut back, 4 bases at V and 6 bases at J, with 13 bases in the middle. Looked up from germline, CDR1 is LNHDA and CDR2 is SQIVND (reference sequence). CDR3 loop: CASSRGQEVQPQHF. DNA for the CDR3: TGTGCCAGTAGTAGGGGGCAGGAGGTTCAGCCCCAGCATTTT.

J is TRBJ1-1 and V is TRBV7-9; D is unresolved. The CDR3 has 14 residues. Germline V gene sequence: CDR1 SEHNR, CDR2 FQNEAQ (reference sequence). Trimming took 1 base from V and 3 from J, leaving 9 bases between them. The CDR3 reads CASSLVSQDTEAFF. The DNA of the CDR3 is TGTGCCAGCAGCTTAGTCTCCCAGGACACTGAAGCTTTCTTT.

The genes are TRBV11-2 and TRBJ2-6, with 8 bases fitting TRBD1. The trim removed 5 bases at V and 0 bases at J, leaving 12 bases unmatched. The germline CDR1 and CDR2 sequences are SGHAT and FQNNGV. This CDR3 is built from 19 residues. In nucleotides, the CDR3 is TGTGCCAGCAGCCTAGGTTACAGGGGGACCGGCTCTGGGGCCAACGTCCTGACTTTC. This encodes CASSLGYRGTGSGANVLTF.

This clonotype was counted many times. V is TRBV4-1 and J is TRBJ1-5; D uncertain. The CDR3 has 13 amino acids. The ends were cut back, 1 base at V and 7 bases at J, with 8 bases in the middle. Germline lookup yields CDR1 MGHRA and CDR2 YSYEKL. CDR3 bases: TGCGCCAGCAGCCAAGTAGAACGGCAGCCCCAGCATTTT. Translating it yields CASSQVERQPQHF.

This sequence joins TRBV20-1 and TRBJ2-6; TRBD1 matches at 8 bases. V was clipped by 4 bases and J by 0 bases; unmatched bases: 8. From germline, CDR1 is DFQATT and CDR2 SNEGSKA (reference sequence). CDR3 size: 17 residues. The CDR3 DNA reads TGCAGTGCTACTGCAGGGGGCAGACCCTCTGGGGCCAACGTCCTGACTTTC. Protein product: CSATAGGRPSGANVLTF.

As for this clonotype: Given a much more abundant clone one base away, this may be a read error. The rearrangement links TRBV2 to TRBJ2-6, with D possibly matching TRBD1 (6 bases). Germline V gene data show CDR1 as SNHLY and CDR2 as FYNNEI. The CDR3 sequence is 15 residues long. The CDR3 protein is CASSSEVAGANALTF. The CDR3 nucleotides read TGTGCCAGCAGTTCCGAGGTTGCAGGGGCCAACGCCCTGACTTTC.

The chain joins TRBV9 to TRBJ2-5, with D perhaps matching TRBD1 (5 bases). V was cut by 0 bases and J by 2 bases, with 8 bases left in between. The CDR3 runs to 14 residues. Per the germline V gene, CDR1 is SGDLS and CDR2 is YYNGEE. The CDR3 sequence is CASSVGQLQETQYF. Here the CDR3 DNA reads TGTGCCAGCAGCGTAGGACAGCTTCAAGAGACCCAGTACTTC.

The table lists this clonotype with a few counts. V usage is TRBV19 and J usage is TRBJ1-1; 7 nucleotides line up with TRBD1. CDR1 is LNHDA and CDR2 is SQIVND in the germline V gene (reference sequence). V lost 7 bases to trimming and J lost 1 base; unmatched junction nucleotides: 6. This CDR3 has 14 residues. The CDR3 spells CASTRDSSNTEAFF. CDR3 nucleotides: TGTGCCAGTACCCGGGACAGCTCGAACACTGAAGCTTTCTTT. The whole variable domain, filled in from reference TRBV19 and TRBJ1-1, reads DGGITQSPKYLFRKEGQNVTLSCEQNLNHDAMYWYRQDPGQGLRLIYYSQIVNDFQKGDIAEGYSVSREKKESFPLTVTSAQKNPTAFYLCASTRDSSNTEAFFGQGTRLTVV.

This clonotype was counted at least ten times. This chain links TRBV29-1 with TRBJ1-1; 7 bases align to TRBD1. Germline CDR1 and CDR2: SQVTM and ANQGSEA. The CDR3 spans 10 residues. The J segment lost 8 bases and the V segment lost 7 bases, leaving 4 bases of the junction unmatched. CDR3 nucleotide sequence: TGCAGCGCACGGGACAGCGAAGCTTTCTTT. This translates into CSARDSEAFF.

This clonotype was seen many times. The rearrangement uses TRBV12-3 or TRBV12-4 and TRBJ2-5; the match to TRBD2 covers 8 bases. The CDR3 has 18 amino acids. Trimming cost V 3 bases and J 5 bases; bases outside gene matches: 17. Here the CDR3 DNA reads TGTGCCAGCAGTTTCCCCCCGCGAATGAGCGGGAGTCGGGAGACCCAGTACTTC. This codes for CASSFPPRMSGSRETQYF.

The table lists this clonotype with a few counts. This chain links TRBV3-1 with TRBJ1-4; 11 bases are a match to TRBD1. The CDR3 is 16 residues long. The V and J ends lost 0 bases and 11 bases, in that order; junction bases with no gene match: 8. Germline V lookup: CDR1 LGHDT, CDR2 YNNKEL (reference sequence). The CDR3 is CASSQEWGTGGDKLFF. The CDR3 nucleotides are TGTGCCAGCAGCCAAGAGTGGGGGACAGGGGGAGACAAACTGTTTTTT. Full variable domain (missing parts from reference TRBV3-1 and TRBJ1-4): DTAVSQTPKYLVTQMGNDKSIKCEQNLGHDTMYWYKQDSKKFLKIMFSYNNKELIINETVPNRFSPKSPDKAHLNLHINSLELGDSAVYFCASSQEWGTGGDKLFFGSGTQLSVL.

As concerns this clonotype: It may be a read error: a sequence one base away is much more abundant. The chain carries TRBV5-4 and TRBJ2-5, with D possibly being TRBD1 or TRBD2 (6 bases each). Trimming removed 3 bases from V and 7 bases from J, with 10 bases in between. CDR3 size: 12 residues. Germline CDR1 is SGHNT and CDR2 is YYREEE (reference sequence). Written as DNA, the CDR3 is TGTGCCAGCAGCTGGGGGCGGGGGACCCAGTACTTC. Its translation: CASSWGRGTQYF.

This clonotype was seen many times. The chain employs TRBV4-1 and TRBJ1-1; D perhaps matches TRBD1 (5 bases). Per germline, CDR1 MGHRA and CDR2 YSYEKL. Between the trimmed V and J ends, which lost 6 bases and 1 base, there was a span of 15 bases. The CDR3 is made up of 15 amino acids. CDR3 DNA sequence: TGCGCCAGCAGACTACAGGCGGGGCGGAACACTGAAGCTTTCTTT. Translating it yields CASRLQAGRNTEAFF.

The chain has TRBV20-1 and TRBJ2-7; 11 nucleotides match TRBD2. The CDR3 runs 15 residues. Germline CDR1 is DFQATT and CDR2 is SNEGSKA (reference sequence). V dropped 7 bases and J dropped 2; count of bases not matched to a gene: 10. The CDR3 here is CSERTGTSGAYEQYF. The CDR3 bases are TGCAGTGAGAGAACAGGGACTAGCGGCGCCTACGAGCAGTACTTC.

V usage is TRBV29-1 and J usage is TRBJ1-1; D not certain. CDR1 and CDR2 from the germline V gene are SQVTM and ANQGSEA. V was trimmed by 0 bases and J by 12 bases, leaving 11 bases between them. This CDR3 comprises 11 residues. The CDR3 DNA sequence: TGCAGCGTTGAAGATCTAGTCAGGTCTTTCTTT. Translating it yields CSVEDLVRSFF.

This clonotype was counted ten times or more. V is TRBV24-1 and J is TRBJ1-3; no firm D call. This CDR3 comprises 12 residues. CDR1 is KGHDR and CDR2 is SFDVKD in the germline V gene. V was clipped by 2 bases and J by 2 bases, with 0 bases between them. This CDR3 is CATSDSGNTIYF. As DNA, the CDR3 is TGTGCCACCAGTGATTCTGGAAACACCATATATTTT.

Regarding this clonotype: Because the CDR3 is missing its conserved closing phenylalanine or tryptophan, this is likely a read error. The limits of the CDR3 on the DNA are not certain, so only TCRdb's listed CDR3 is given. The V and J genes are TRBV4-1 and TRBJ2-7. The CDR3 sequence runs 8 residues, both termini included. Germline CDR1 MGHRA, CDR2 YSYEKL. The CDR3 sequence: CASSQVGR.

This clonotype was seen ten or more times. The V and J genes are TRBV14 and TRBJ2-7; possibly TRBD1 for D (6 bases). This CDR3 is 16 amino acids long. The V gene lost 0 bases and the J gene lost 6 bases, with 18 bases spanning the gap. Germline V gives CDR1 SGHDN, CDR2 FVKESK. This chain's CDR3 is CASSQERTGYISEQYF. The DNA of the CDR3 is TGTGCCAGCAGCCAAGAGCGAACAGGGTATATCTCCGAGCAGTACTTC.

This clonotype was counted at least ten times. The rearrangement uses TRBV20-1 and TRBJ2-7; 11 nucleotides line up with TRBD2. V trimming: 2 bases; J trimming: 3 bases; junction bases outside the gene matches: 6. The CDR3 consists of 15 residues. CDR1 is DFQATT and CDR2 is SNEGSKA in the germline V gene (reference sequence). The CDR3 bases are TGCAGTGCTAGATCGGGACTAGCGGTAATCTACGAGCAGTACTTC. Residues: CSARSGLAVIYEQYF.

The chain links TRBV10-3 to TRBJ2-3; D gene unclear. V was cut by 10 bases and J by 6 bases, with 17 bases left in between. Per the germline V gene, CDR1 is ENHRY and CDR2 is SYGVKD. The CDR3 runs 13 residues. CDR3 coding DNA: TGTGCCACCCAATACCTAAATTCGGATACGCAGTATTTT. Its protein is CATQYLNSDTQYF.

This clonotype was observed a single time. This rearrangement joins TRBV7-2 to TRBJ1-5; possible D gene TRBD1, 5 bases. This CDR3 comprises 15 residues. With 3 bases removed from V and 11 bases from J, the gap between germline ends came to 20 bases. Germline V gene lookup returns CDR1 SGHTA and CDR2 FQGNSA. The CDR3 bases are TGTGCCAGCAGCTTGTTAGCGGGGCTACAAGAGACCCAGCATTTT. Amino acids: CASSLLAGLQETQHF.

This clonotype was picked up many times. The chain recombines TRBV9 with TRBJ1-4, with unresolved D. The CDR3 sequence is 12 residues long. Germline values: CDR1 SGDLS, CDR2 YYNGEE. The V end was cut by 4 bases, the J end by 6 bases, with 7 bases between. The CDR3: CASSKRDEKLFF. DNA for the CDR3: TGTGCCAGCAGCAAGAGGGATGAAAAACTGTTTTTT.

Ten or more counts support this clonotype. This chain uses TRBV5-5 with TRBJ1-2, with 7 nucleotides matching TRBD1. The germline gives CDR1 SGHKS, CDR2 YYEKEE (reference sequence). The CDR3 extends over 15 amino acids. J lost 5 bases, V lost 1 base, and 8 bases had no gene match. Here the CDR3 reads CASSLYRGLGYGYTF. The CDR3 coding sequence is TGTGCCAGCAGCTTGTACAGGGGTTTAGGATATGGCTACACCTTC. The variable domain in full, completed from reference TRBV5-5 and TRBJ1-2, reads DAGVTQSPTHLIKTRGQQVTLRCSPISGHKSVSWYQQVLGQGPQFIFQYYEKEERGRGNFPDRFSARQFPNYSSELNVNALLLGDSALYLCASSLYRGLGYGYTFGSGTRLTVV.

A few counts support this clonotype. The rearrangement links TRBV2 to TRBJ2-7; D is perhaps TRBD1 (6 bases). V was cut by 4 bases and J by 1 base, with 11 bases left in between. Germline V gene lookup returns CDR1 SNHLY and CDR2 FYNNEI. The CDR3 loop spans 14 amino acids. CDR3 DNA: TGTGCCAGCAGTGCGCAGGGGCAATCCTACGAGCAGTACTTC. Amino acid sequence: CASSAQGQSYEQYF.

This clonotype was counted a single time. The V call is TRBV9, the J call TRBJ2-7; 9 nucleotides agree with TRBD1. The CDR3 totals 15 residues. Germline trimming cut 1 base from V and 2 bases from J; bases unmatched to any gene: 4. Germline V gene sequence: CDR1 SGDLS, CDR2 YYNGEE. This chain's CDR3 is CASSVLGQGPYEQYF. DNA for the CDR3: TGTGCCAGCAGCGTACTAGGACAGGGGCCCTACGAGCAGTACTTC.